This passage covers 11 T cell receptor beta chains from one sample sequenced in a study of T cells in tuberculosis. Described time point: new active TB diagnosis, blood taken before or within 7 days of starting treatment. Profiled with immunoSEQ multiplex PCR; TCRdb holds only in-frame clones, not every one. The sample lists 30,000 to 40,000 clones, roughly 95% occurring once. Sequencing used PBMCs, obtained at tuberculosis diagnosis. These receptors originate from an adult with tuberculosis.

CDR3 sequence (DNA): TGTGCCAGTAGTAATAAACAGGGGGCGGCGGGCAATCAGCCCCAGCATTTT. Protein: CASSNKQGAAGNQPQHF. This chain connects TRBV19 to TRBJ1-5; 9 bases map to TRBD1. V was clipped by 4 bases and J by 2 bases; unmatched bases: 9. The CDR3 contains 17 residues. Germline V lookup: CDR1 LNHDA, CDR2 SQIVND (reference sequence).

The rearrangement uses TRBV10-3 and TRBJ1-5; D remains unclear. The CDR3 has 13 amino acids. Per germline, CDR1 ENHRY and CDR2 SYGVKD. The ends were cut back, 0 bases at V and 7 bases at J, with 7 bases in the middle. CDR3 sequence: CAISESPGQPQHF. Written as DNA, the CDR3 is TGTGCCATCAGTGAGTCGCCGGGACAGCCCCAGCATTTT.

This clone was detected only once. The CDR3 loop reads CAKGVGYTF. DNA of the CDR3: TGTGCCAAAGGGGTCGGCTACACCTTC. The rearrangement uses TRBV19 and TRBJ1-2; tentatively, D is TRBD1 (5 bases). This CDR3 has 9 amino acids. Looked up from germline, CDR1 is LNHDA and CDR2 is SQIVND (reference sequence). The V gene lost 10 bases and the J gene lost 8 bases, with 8 bases spanning the gap.

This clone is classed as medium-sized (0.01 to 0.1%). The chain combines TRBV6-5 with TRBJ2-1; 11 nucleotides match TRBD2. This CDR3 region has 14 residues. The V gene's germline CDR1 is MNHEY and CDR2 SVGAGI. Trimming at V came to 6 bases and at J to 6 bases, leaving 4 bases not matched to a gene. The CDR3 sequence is CASSPLAGGNEQFF. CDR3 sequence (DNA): TGTGCCAGCAGCCCTCTAGCGGGGGGCAATGAGCAGTTCTTC.

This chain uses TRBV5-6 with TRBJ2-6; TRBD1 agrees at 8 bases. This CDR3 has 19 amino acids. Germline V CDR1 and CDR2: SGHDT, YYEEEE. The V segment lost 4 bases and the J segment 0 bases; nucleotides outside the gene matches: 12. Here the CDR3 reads CASSGGWTGMSSGANVLTF. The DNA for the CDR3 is TGTGCCAGCAGCGGGGGATGGACAGGGATGAGCTCTGGGGCCAACGTCCTGACTTTC.

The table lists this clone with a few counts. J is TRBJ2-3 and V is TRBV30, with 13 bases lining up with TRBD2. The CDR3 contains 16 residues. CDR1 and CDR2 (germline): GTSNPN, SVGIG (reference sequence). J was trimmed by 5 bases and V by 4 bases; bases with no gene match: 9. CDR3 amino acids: CAWNYGTSGAGDTQYF. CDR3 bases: TGTGCCTGGAACTACGGGACTAGCGGGGCTGGAGATACGCAGTATTTT.

CDR3 in amino acids: CASSFGTLYGYTF. As DNA, the CDR3 is TGTGCCAGCAGTTTCGGGACACTTTATGGCTACACCTTC. J is TRBJ1-2 and V is TRBV6-5, with D perhaps TRBD1 (6 bases). The V gene lost 4 bases and the J gene lost 5 bases, with 11 bases spanning the gap. CDR3 size: 13 residues. Germline CDR1 reads MNHEY; CDR2 reads SVGAGI.

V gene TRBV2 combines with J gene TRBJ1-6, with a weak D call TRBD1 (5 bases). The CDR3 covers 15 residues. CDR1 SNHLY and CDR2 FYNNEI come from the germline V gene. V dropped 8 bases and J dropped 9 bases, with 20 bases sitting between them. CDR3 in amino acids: CASQRSTPGGSPLHF. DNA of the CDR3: TGTGCCAGCCAACGGTCGACCCCCGGGGGTTCACCCCTCCACTTT.

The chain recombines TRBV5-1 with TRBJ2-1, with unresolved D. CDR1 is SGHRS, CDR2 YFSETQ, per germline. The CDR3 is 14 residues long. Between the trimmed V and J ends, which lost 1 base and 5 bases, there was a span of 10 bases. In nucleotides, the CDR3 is TGCGCCAGCAGCTTGCTGACAACGAACAATGAGCAGTTCTTC. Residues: CASSLLTTNNEQFF.

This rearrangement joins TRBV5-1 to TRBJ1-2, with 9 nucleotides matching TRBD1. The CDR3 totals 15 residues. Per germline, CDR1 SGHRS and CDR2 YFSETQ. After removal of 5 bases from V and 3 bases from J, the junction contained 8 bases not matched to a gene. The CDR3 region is CASRRTGVSDYGYTF. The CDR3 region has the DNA TGCGCCAGCAGGCGGACAGGGGTTTCGGACTATGGCTACACCTTC.

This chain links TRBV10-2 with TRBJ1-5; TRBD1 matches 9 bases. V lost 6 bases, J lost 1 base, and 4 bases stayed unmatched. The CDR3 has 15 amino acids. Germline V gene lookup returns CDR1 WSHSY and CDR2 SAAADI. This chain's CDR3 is CASRGQGRSNQPQHF. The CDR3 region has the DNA TGCGCCAGCAGGGGACAGGGACGGAGCAATCAGCCCCAGCATTTT.